A single T cell receptor (beta chain) is shown here with its context. Its target is not known. These data come from a study of long-term antiretroviral therapy in people with HIV. Study results and caveats: Someone took the blood between about 2004 and 2017, maybe while older ART regimens were in use.

Running of the v3.0 immunoSEQ assay took place at survey level. Profiled with immunoSEQ multiplex PCR; TCRdb holds only in-frame clones, not every one. The sample has over 15,000 clones, 75% to 85% seen once; the top ten hold more than 7.5%. Germline V gene sequence: CDR1 SNHLY, CDR2 FYNNEI. The length of the CDR3 is 15 residues. V gave up 6 bases and J gave up 3 bases, with 14 bases separating them. This clonotype was sampled from a young man with HIV. This sequence joins TRBV2 and TRBJ1-4; D gene uncertain. The sequencing here drew on unsorted PBMCs, taken 0.3 years after starting antiretroviral therapy. This CDR3 is CASSTPRVANEKLFF. The CDR3 DNA reads TGTGCCAGCAGCACTCCGAGGGTGGCTAATGAAAAACTGTTTTTT.